The sample holds a few counts of the clone carrying this T cell receptor beta chain. Under the authors' procedure: Counts of nucleated cells, estimated from reference gene primer amplification, were obtained. The repertoire was sequenced with immunoSEQ multiplex PCR; TCRdb's copy has only in-frame clones and lacks some. V and J calls and clone size are as listed in that table; D and trimming were resolved from the DNA. Altogether about 190,000 clones are present, under 80% being singletons, with the ten largest covering approximately 13%. This entry is derived from a study of blood T cell repertoires in COVID-19. Germline CDR1 is LNHDA and CDR2 is SQIVND (reference sequence). J was trimmed by 5 bases and V by 6 bases; bases with no gene match: 7. There are 15 residues in the CDR3.

The sequence was collected from a woman aged 50 to 60 with acute or convalescent COVID-19. The rearrangement uses TRBV19 and TRBJ1-5; 10 bases are a match to TRBD1. The sequenced sample was peripheral blood. The CDR3 loop is CASRGGQGKDQPQHF. CDR3 coding DNA: TGTGCCAGTAGGGGGGGACAGGGGAAGGATCAGCCCCAGCATTTT.